Listed below are T cell receptor beta chains from one sample, sequenced in a study of T cells in Graves' hyperthyroidism and ophthalmopathy. TCRdb reprocessed the multiplex PCR reads with MiXCR, giving one entry per CDR3 protein. The sample lists approximately 610,000 distinct CDR3 sequences, over 15% occurring once. Sequenced input: blood. Receptor source: a young woman with Graves' hyperthyroidism. The conserved cysteine and the conserved F or W are not part of the CDR3 here.

CDR3 protein	J gene	V gene
ASSQALPDTQY	TRBJ2-3	TRBV3-1
ASSLGSNGWNEQF	TRBJ2-1	TRBV7-2
ASSLVQPNTEAF	TRBJ1-1	TRBV5-5
ASLADTQY	TRBJ2-3	TRBV24-1
ASSLSYRDGYYGYT	TRBJ1-2	TRBV27
ASSQERTSGNTIY	TRBJ1-3	TRBV3-1
ASSYKDRYTDTQY	TRBJ2-3	TRBV6-5
SVEGSISGRADTQY	TRBJ2-3	TRBV29-1
SAPRVGAEDTEAF	TRBJ1-1	TRBV20-1
ASGLSGMPSGTQY	TRBJ2-3	TRBV28
SALSGTGVFTEAF	TRBJ1-1	TRBV20-1
ASRRQGDTQY	TRBJ2-3	TRBV12-3/TRBV12-4
SAREAGSSFYNEQF	TRBJ2-1	TRBV20-1
ASSQGATGVYNEQF	TRBJ2-1	TRBV3-1
ASSLVGGGRRNYGYT	TRBJ1-2	TRBV7-8
ASRPQGERGNEQF	TRBJ2-1	TRBV28
ASGLRTILGTSYEQY	TRBJ2-7	TRBV12-5
ATSDSASGGRKQF	TRBJ2-1	TRBV24-1
ASSSYQGNTEAF	TRBJ1-1	TRBV13
ASSPLGAGGTGELF	TRBJ2-2	TRBV11-2
ASSLAAAGDGYT	TRBJ1-2	TRBV5-1
ASRPNLGTDTQY	TRBJ2-3	TRBV6-2/TRBV6-3
ASSDRVSTEAF	TRBJ1-1	TRBV6-1
ASSSRQASNYGYT	TRBJ1-2	TRBV2
ASSSGGRDTTNTQY	TRBJ2-3	TRBV5-1
SARIAGTGDEQF	TRBJ2-1	TRBV20-1
ASSPSGNSEQY	TRBJ2-7	TRBV3-1
ASSLSPGAPEAF	TRBJ1-1	TRBV7-3
ASSLGGTGDYGYT	TRBJ1-2	TRBV5-1
ASSFWAGANTEAF	TRBJ1-1	TRBV28
ASSSTDRDEQY	TRBJ2-7	TRBV9
SARDLAFEQY	TRBJ2-7	TRBV20-1
ASSLAQGGGQDPNYGYT	TRBJ1-2	TRBV5-1
ASNMLRGYGYT	TRBJ1-2	TRBV13
ASSHIGGYYGYT	TRBJ1-2	TRBV5-6
ASREETQY	TRBJ2-5	TRBV2
ASSLISGLASEQF	TRBJ2-1	TRBV7-2
ASSRKENTEAF	TRBJ1-1	TRBV5-5
ASSALNSGNSYNEQF	TRBJ2-1	TRBV9
SVESRDFGYT	TRBJ1-2	TRBV29-1
ASSMEGRNEQF	TRBJ2-1	TRBV19
ASRPAGAFNEQF	TRBJ2-1	TRBV28
ASKWAPLSRDRGRDTEAF	TRBJ1-1	TRBV2
ASSPPGITSREGETQY	TRBJ2-5	TRBV28
ASTGDRVEKLF	TRBJ1-4	TRBV7-8
ASNLNTPYEQF	TRBJ2-1	TRBV6-1
SARDPQRGNEQF	TRBJ2-1	TRBV20-1
SASFAGYGYT	TRBJ1-2	TRBV20-1
ASSYSSEAKNIQY	TRBJ2-4	TRBV6-2/TRBV6-3
ASSSGGAQY	TRBJ2-5	TRBV19
ASSPTSGGGSQY	TRBJ2-3	TRBV12-3/TRBV12-4
ASSFAGYRAEAF	TRBJ1-1	TRBV7-9
AWTGVTEAF	TRBJ1-1	TRBV30
ASSIPKGLVDEQF	TRBJ2-1	TRBV19